Listed below are T cell receptor beta chains from one sample, sequenced in a study of patients and donors after allogeneic stem cell transplantation. A single record per CDR3 protein comes from TCRdb applying MiXCR to the RT-PCR reads. The sample yields 150,000 to 200,000 distinct CDR3 sequences, 30% seen once. Specimen: blood, either unsorted or a sorted T cell fraction (not recorded which). Receptor source: a human donor who was either an allogeneic HSCT recipient or a stem cell or donor lymphocyte infusion donor (not recorded which). It is not recorded whose cells these are; they may come from a transplant donor. CDR3s include the opening cysteine and the closing phenylalanine or tryptophan. A D gene is named only where the DNA matches it firmly. Clone size is shown for a subset of rows, as once, few, many or a class of expanded clone.

CDR3nt: TGTGCCAGTAGTCCGCCGCGCCAGAGCTCCTATAATTCACCCCTCCACTTT
CDR3aa: CASSPPRQSSYNSPLHF
d_gene: .
abundance: .
v_gene: TRBV19
j_gene: TRBJ1-6

CDR3nt: TGTGCCAGCAGCCCTGGACTAGCGGGAGTTATAGGGGAGACCCAGTACTTC
CDR3aa: CASSPGLAGVIGETQYF
d_gene: TRBD2
abundance: .
v_gene: TRBV7-2
j_gene: TRBJ2-5

CDR3nt: TGTGCCAGCAGCCGACAGGGCTCTGGAAACACCATATATTTT
CDR3aa: CASSRQGSGNTIYF
d_gene: TRBD1
abundance: .
v_gene: TRBV7-2
j_gene: TRBJ1-3

CDR3nt: TGTGCCAGCAGTTTAAGGATCTACAATGAGCAGTTCTTC
CDR3aa: CASSLRIYNEQFF
d_gene: .
abundance: .
v_gene: TRBV12-3/TRBV12-4
j_gene: TRBJ2-1

CDR3nt: TGCAGTGCTCGACTTTGGGATGGACTTACTTACTATGGCTACACCTTC
CDR3aa: CSARLWDGLTYYGYTF
d_gene: .
abundance: few
v_gene: TRBV20-1
j_gene: TRBJ1-2

CDR3nt: TGTGCCAGCAGCTTGGCGGGACTGATCTACGAGCAGTACTTC
CDR3aa: CASSLAGLIYEQYF
d_gene: .
abundance: .
v_gene: TRBV5-6
j_gene: TRBJ2-7

CDR3nt: TGTGCCAGCAGTTTTGGTGGGGAAAACATTCAGTACTTC
CDR3aa: CASSFGGENIQYF
d_gene: .
abundance: .
v_gene: TRBV12-3/TRBV12-4
j_gene: TRBJ2-4

CDR3nt: TGCAGCGCCAGGGGGTATAATGAAAAACTGTTTTTT
CDR3aa: CSARGYNEKLFF
d_gene: TRBD1
abundance: .
v_gene: TRBV29-1
j_gene: TRBJ1-4

CDR3nt: TGCGCCAGCAGCTTGGGGTACGTTGCCCACGAGCAGTACTTC
CDR3aa: CASSLGYVAHEQYF
d_gene: .
abundance: few
v_gene: TRBV5-1
j_gene: TRBJ2-7

CDR3nt: TGTGCCAGCAGAAGGACTAGCGGGAGAACCTACAATGAGCAGTTCTTC
CDR3aa: CASRRTSGRTYNEQFF
d_gene: TRBD2
abundance: .
v_gene: TRBV6-2/TRBV6-3
j_gene: TRBJ2-1

CDR3nt: TGTGCCAGCAGCTGGGCCCCCCGGCCCTACCACGAGCAGTACTTC
CDR3aa: CASSWAPRPYHEQYF
d_gene: .
abundance: .
v_gene: TRBV9
j_gene: TRBJ2-7

CDR3nt: TGTGCCAGCAGTTACAGACAGGGGAGCTCCTATAATTCACCCCTCCACTTT
CDR3aa: CASSYRQGSSYNSPLHF
d_gene: TRBD1
abundance: few
v_gene: TRBV6-2/TRBV6-3
j_gene: TRBJ1-6

CDR3nt: TGTGCCAGCAGTGCTCCGGGACAGACAGCCAAAAACATTCAGTACTTC
CDR3aa: CASSAPGQTAKNIQYF
d_gene: TRBD1
abundance: .
v_gene: TRBV6-1
j_gene: TRBJ2-4

CDR3nt: TGTGCCAGCAGCTTAGGGGGTGGGCTGCGCGGCTACACCTTC
CDR3aa: CASSLGGGLRGYTF
d_gene: .
abundance: .
v_gene: TRBV7-2
j_gene: TRBJ1-2

CDR3nt: TGTGCCTGGAGTGTACAGGGACACCTGAACACTGAAGCTTTCTTT
CDR3aa: CAWSVQGHLNTEAFF
d_gene: .
abundance: few
v_gene: TRBV30
j_gene: TRBJ1-1

CDR3nt: TGCGCCAGCAGCTTCGAAACTGAAGCTTTCTTT
CDR3aa: CASSFETEAFF
d_gene: .
abundance: many
v_gene: TRBV5-1
j_gene: TRBJ1-1

CDR3nt: TGTGCCAGCGGAGCGGGACGCACAGATACGCAGTATTTT
CDR3aa: CASGAGRTDTQYF
d_gene: TRBD2
abundance: .
v_gene: TRBV7-2
j_gene: TRBJ2-3

CDR3nt: TGTGCCAGCAGTTTAGGGTTCGGACCCCCCTACGAGCAGTACTTC
CDR3aa: CASSLGFGPPYEQYF
d_gene: .
abundance: .
v_gene: TRBV25-1
j_gene: TRBJ2-7

CDR3nt: TGCAGCGTGGACGGGACTAGCGGGAGCTACAATGAGCAGTTCTTC
CDR3aa: CSVDGTSGSYNEQFF
d_gene: TRBD2
abundance: .
v_gene: TRBV29-1
j_gene: TRBJ2-1

CDR3nt: TGTGCCAGCAGCCAACAGGGGGCATCAACCGGGGAGCTGTTTTTT
CDR3aa: CASSQQGASTGELFF
d_gene: TRBD1
abundance: .
v_gene: TRBV3-1
j_gene: TRBJ2-2

CDR3nt: TGTGCCAGCAGCCCCCCCGGCAGGACCCAGTACTTC
CDR3aa: CASSPPGRTQYF
d_gene: .
abundance: .
v_gene: TRBV12-3/TRBV12-4
j_gene: TRBJ2-5

CDR3nt: TGTGCCAGCAGTAGAGAAGGGTCTAATAATTCACCCCTCCACTTT
CDR3aa: CASSREGSNNSPLHF
d_gene: .
abundance: many
v_gene: TRBV25-1
j_gene: TRBJ1-6

CDR3nt: TGCAGTGCTAGAAGTCCCCAGTTGGGGACTAGCGGCAACAATGAGCAGTTCTTC
CDR3aa: CSARSPQLGTSGNNEQFF
d_gene: TRBD2
abundance: few
v_gene: TRBV20-1
j_gene: TRBJ2-1

CDR3nt: TGTGCCAGCAGTCCCCTGGCGAGACAAGAGACCCAGTACTTC
CDR3aa: CASSPLARQETQYF
d_gene: .
abundance: .
v_gene: TRBV27
j_gene: TRBJ2-5

CDR3nt: TGTGCCAGCAGTTACTCCCGGGGGGTAACGAATGAAAAACTGTTTTTT
CDR3aa: CASSYSRGVTNEKLFF
d_gene: .
abundance: .
v_gene: TRBV6-5
j_gene: TRBJ1-4

CDR3nt: TGTGCCAGCAGCTTGGGACTGGATTGGTACGAGCAGTACTTC
CDR3aa: CASSLGLDWYEQYF
d_gene: .
abundance: .
v_gene: TRBV5-6
j_gene: TRBJ2-7

CDR3nt: TGTGCCAGCAGCCAGGTGCACGAAGAGACCCAGTACTTC
CDR3aa: CASSQVHEETQYF
d_gene: .
abundance: .
v_gene: TRBV3-1
j_gene: TRBJ2-5

CDR3nt: TGTGCCATCAGCCCGGGACAGGGACTATGGGACTACACCTTC
CDR3aa: CAISPGQGLWDYTF
d_gene: TRBD1
abundance: many
v_gene: TRBV10-3
j_gene: TRBJ1-2

CDR3nt: TGTGCCAGCAGTGAAAGACAGGGGTCCTACAATGAGCAGTTCTTC
CDR3aa: CASSERQGSYNEQFF
d_gene: TRBD1
abundance: few
v_gene: TRBV6-1
j_gene: TRBJ2-1

CDR3nt: TGTGCCAGCTCACCACAGGGGGCGCCCACCGGGGAGCTGTTTTTT
CDR3aa: CASSPQGAPTGELFF
d_gene: TRBD1
abundance: .
v_gene: TRBV18
j_gene: TRBJ2-2

CDR3nt: TGCGCCAGCAATTCTGGCAGAATTTCTGGGGCCAACGTCCTGACTTTC
CDR3aa: CASNSGRISGANVLTF
d_gene: .
abundance: .
v_gene: TRBV5-1
j_gene: TRBJ2-6

CDR3nt: TGCGCCAGCAGCATTACAGGGAACACTGAAGCTTTCTTT
CDR3aa: CASSITGNTEAFF
d_gene: .
abundance: many
v_gene: TRBV5-1
j_gene: TRBJ1-1

CDR3nt: TGCAGCGTTGCCGGGACAGGGACCAATCAGCCCCAGCATTTT
CDR3aa: CSVAGTGTNQPQHF
d_gene: TRBD1
abundance: .
v_gene: TRBV29-1
j_gene: TRBJ1-5

CDR3nt: TGTGCCAGCAGTTGGAGGGACCGACCCTACAATGAGCAGTTCTTC
CDR3aa: CASSWRDRPYNEQFF
d_gene: .
abundance: few
v_gene: TRBV12-3/TRBV12-4
j_gene: TRBJ2-1

CDR3nt: TGTGCCAGCAGCATCCACAGTGGTGGGTTAGTAGGAAGCAATCAGCCCCAGCATTTT
CDR3aa: CASSIHSGGLVGSNQPQHF
d_gene: .
abundance: few
v_gene: TRBV5-6
j_gene: TRBJ1-5

CDR3nt: TGTGCCAGCAGCCCATTTGTAGCGGGAGGGATTGTAGATGAGCAGTTCTTC
CDR3aa: CASSPFVAGGIVDEQFF
d_gene: TRBD2
abundance: .
v_gene: TRBV3-1
j_gene: TRBJ2-1

CDR3nt: TGCACCGTGGGAGAGTCCTACAATGAGCAGTTCTTC
CDR3aa: CTVGESYNEQFF
d_gene: .
abundance: .
v_gene: TRBV29-1
j_gene: TRBJ2-1

CDR3nt: TGCAGTGCTAGAGACGGGGGGTGGCAGGCGGAGGAACTCTATGGCTACACCTTC
CDR3aa: CSARDGGWQAEELYGYTF
d_gene: .
abundance: many
v_gene: TRBV20-1
j_gene: TRBJ1-2

CDR3nt: TGCGCCAGCAGCCAAGATGTCTGGGGGCGGCAGCCCCAGCATTTT
CDR3aa: CASSQDVWGRQPQHF
d_gene: .
abundance: .
v_gene: TRBV4-3
j_gene: TRBJ1-5

CDR3nt: TGTGCCAGTAGTCCGGGGAGGACGGACGATCAGCCCCAGCATTTT
CDR3aa: CASSPGRTDDQPQHF
d_gene: .
abundance: .
v_gene: TRBV19
j_gene: TRBJ1-5

CDR3nt: TGTGCCACATCAGGGAGACAAGAGACCCAGTACTTC
CDR3aa: CATSGRQETQYF
d_gene: .
abundance: .
v_gene: TRBV15
j_gene: TRBJ2-5

CDR3nt: TGCGCCAGCAGCAGCCCCCTCCTAGCGGGGGCAGATACGCAGTATTTT
CDR3aa: CASSSPLLAGADTQYF
d_gene: TRBD2
abundance: .
v_gene: TRBV5-1
j_gene: TRBJ2-3

CDR3nt: TGTGCCAGCAGCGCCGGGACAGGGTCTAGCAATCAGCCCCAGCATTTT
CDR3aa: CASSAGTGSSNQPQHF
d_gene: TRBD1
abundance: few
v_gene: TRBV7-8
j_gene: TRBJ1-5

CDR3nt: TGTGCCAGCAGTCAGACAGGGGGAGGGAATACGCAGTATTTT
CDR3aa: CASSQTGGGNTQYF
d_gene: TRBD1
abundance: .
v_gene: TRBV12-3/TRBV12-4
j_gene: TRBJ2-3

CDR3nt: TGCAGAGGCGGGACAGGATACATTAGCTCCTACAATGAGCAGTTCTTC
CDR3aa: CRGGTGYISSYNEQFF
d_gene: TRBD1
abundance: few
v_gene: TRBV29-1
j_gene: TRBJ2-1

CDR3nt: TGCGCCAGCAGCATACGGACAGGGGCTGGAAACACCATATATTTT
CDR3aa: CASSIRTGAGNTIYF
d_gene: TRBD1
abundance: few
v_gene: TRBV5-1
j_gene: TRBJ1-3

CDR3nt: TGCAGTGTGAAGGGGAAAGCTACCTCCGGGGAGCTGTTTTTT
CDR3aa: CSVKGKATSGELFF
d_gene: .
abundance: .
v_gene: TRBV20-1
j_gene: TRBJ2-2

CDR3nt: TGTGCCAGCAGTTTGGAGGGGCCCCGCTCTGGAAACACCATATATTTT
CDR3aa: CASSLEGPRSGNTIYF
d_gene: .
abundance: few
v_gene: TRBV27
j_gene: TRBJ1-3

CDR3nt: TGTGCCAGCAGCTTGGGGTTTGAAGGGTGGTTGCCCCAGCATTTT
CDR3aa: CASSLGFEGWLPQHF
d_gene: .
abundance: few
v_gene: TRBV5-5
j_gene: TRBJ1-5

CDR3nt: TGTGCCAGCGCCTCCGGGACAGGGGCCTACGAGCAGTACTTC
CDR3aa: CASASGTGAYEQYF
d_gene: TRBD1
abundance: .
v_gene: TRBV14
j_gene: TRBJ2-7